This is a list of T cell receptor beta chains from one sample in a study of cytomegalovirus exposure and HLA in healthy donors. Clones were read by immunoSEQ multiplex PCR, and TCRdb kept only the in-frame ones, dropping some. This sample carries over 100,000 clones, 88% of them seen once, and the ten largest clones take about 6.3%. Sequenced sample: PBMCs. The receptors stem from a woman aged 18-30 years in good health and CMV-seropositive. Both conserved end residues are part of each CDR3. The D gene is left open where the match is weak. Only some rows state a clone size, as once, few, many or a class for expanded clones.

>-|TRBJ2-2|-|TRBV9
CASSVVPGAGELFF
TGTGCCAGCAGCGTAGTGCCCGGGGCCGGGGAGCTGTTTTTT
>-|TRBJ2-7|TRBD1|TRBV13
CASSSPGQTYEQYF
TGTGCCAGCAGCTCTCCGGGACAGACCTACGAGCAGTACTTC
>-|TRBJ2-2|TRBD2|TRBV10-3
CAISDVGGSTGELFF
TGTGCCATCAGTGACGTCGGCGGGAGCACCGGGGAGCTGTTTTTT
>-|TRBJ2-1|-|TRBV5-6
CASSLAGGQDNNEQFF
TGTGCCAGCAGCTTGGCCGGGGGGCAGGACAACAATGAGCAGTTCTTC
>few|TRBJ1-2|TRBD1|TRBV2
CASRATGTDYGYTF
TGTGCCAGCAGGGCTACCGGGACAGACTATGGCTACACCTTC
>-|TRBJ2-1|TRBD2|TRBV6-6
CASSLPGLAGNEQFF
TGTGCCAGCAGCCTCCCGGGACTAGCCGGCAATGAGCAGTTCTTC
>-|TRBJ2-3|TRBD2|TRBV7-9
CASSFFAGGDVNTQYF
TGTGCCAGCAGCTTCTTCGCGGGAGGGGACGTAAATACGCAGTATTTT
>-|TRBJ2-1|TRBD2|TRBV25-1
CASSDSQTSGDYNEQFF
TGTGCCAGCAGTGATTCCCAGACTAGCGGAGACTACAATGAGCAGTTCTTC
>-|TRBJ2-3|TRBD1|TRBV6-1
CASSEVYRGNTDTQYF
TGTGCCAGCAGTGAAGTATACAGGGGGAACACAGATACGCAGTATTTT
>-|TRBJ2-5|TRBD1|TRBV18
CASSPVTGKLETQYF
TGTGCCAGCTCACCAGTGACAGGGAAGTTGGAGACCCAGTACTTC
>once|TRBJ1-2|TRBD1|TRBV5-1
CASSSGTALYGYTF
TGCGCCAGCAGCTCCGGGACAGCGCTCTATGGCTACACCTTC
>-|TRBJ2-7|TRBD2|TRBV7-2
CASSLGLADNYEQYF
TGTGCCAGCAGCTTAGGACTAGCGGACAACTACGAGCAGTACTTC
>-|TRBJ2-7|TRBD2|TRBV6-1
CASSEKTSGSREQYF
TGTGCCAGCAGTGAAAAGACTAGCGGGAGTCGCGAGCAGTACTTC
>-|TRBJ2-5|TRBD2|TRBV19
CASSIDNPSGSQETQYF
TGTGCCAGTAGTATAGACAATCCTAGCGGAAGCCAAGAGACCCAGTACTTC
>-|TRBJ2-2|TRBD1|TRBV6-5
CASSAGTGKTGELFF
TGTGCCAGCAGTGCCGGGACAGGGAAAACCGGGGAGCTGTTTTTT
>-|TRBJ1-5|TRBD1|TRBV19
CASTTGQGARQPQHF
TGTGCCAGTACCACGGGACAGGGGGCTAGGCAGCCCCAGCATTTT
>-|TRBJ1-2|-|TRBV10-1
CASSDRHENYGYTF
TGCGCCAGCAGTGACCGACACGAAAACTATGGCTACACCTTC
>-|TRBJ2-7|-|TRBV13
CASGGTGSGEQYF
TGTGCCAGCGGGGGTACAGGGTCCGGCGAGCAGTACTTC
>-|TRBJ2-3|-|TRBV2
CASSGGRADTQYF
TGTGCCAGCAGTGGCGGCCGAGCAGATACGCAGTATTTT
>few|TRBJ2-7|-|TRBV10-3
CAISTGGDSYEQYF
TGTGCCATCAGTACCGGCGGGGACTCCTACGAGCAGTACTTC
>-|TRBJ1-1|-|TRBV6-5
CASSVRVGAFF
TGTGCCAGCAGTGTCAGGGTTGGAGCTTTCTTT
>-|TRBJ2-3|-|TRBV18
CASSPPPRSTSTDTQYF
TGTGCCAGCTCACCCCCGCCCCGATCCACTAGCACAGATACGCAGTATTTT
>-|TRBJ1-2|TRBD1|TRBV29-1
CSVSQRDSFNYGYTF
TGCAGCGTTTCCCAGAGGGACAGCTTCAACTATGGCTACACCTTC
>once|TRBJ2-7|TRBD1|TRBV7-9
CASSLDRESYEQYF
TGTGCCAGCAGCTTGGACAGGGAGTCCTACGAGCAGTACTTC
>-|TRBJ2-7|TRBD1|TRBV19
CASSSGQGGPYEQYF
TGTGCCAGTAGTTCGGGACAGGGTGGGCCCTACGAGCAGTACTTC
>-|TRBJ1-6|TRBD1|TRBV6-5
CASSTGVSPLHF
TGTGCCAGCAGTACAGGGGTGTCACCCCTCCACTTT
>-|TRBJ2-2|TRBD2|TRBV4-2
CASSQDAGGTGELFF
TGTGCCAGCAGCCAAGATGCGGGGGGGACCGGGGAGCTGTTTTTT
>-|TRBJ1-2|-|TRBV7-9
CASSLELPGGGYTF
TGTGCCAGCAGCTTAGAATTGCCCGGCGGTGGCTACACCTTC
>once|TRBJ1-3|TRBD1|TRBV5-5
CASSVLQGVGNTIYF
TGTGCCAGCAGCGTGTTACAGGGGGTTGGAAACACCATATATTTT
>-|TRBJ2-7|TRBD1|TRBV6-5
CASSNKHRGSYEQYF
TGTGCCAGCAGTAACAAACACAGGGGCTCCTACGAGCAGTACTTC
>-|TRBJ1-4|TRBD1|TRBV7-6
CASSATPTGGSEKLFF
TGTGCCAGCAGCGCGACGCCGACAGGGGGAAGTGAAAAACTGTTTTTT
>-|TRBJ2-7|TRBD1|TRBV19
CASSRAWDRGYEEQYF
TGTGCCAGTAGCCGAGCTTGGGACAGGGGTTATGAGGAGCAGTACTTC
>once|TRBJ1-2|-|TRBV7-8
CASSLVSNYGYTF
TGTGCCAGCAGCTTAGTCAGTAACTATGGCTACACCTTC
>-|TRBJ1-1|TRBD1|TRBV29-1
CSVHRDRGPINTEAFF
TGCAGCGTACACCGGGACAGGGGGCCCATCAACACTGAAGCTTTCTTT
>-|TRBJ2-1|-|TRBV30
CAWSADLSVNEQFF
TGTGCCTGGAGTGCCGACTTATCGGTCAATGAGCAGTTCTTC
>-|TRBJ1-1|-|TRBV7-9
CASSFVADSEAFF
TGTGCCAGCAGCTTCGTGGCGGACTCTGAAGCTTTCTTT
>-|TRBJ2-6|-|TRBV4-1
CASSRLSGPDATGYSGANVLTF
TGCGCCAGCAGCCGACTTTCTGGTCCCGATGCAACAGGGTACTCTGGGGCCAACGTCCTGACTTTC
>-|TRBJ1-2|TRBD1|TRBV5-8
CASSVGTGGYYGYTF
TGTGCCAGCAGCGTAGGGACAGGGGGTTACTATGGCTACACCTTC
>once|TRBJ2-1|TRBD1|TRBV19
CASSMTGASSYNEQFF
TGTGCCAGTAGTATGACAGGGGCCAGCTCCTACAATGAGCAGTTCTTC
>-|TRBJ1-2|-|TRBV29-1
CSVEVRGGYGYTF
TGCAGCGTTGAAGTTCGGGGAGGCTATGGCTACACCTTC
>-|TRBJ2-4|TRBD2|TRBV13
CASREAGGKNIQYF
TGTGCCAGCAGGGAAGCGGGGGGCAAAAACATTCAGTACTTC
>few|TRBJ1-2|TRBD1|TRBV7-9
CASSISGTVWEDYGYTF
TGTGCCAGCAGCATTAGTGGGACAGTTTGGGAGGACTATGGCTACACCTTC
>-|TRBJ2-3|TRBD2|TRBV30
CAWSPGDGGGRGTQYF
TGTGCCTGGAGTCCGGGGGATGGCGGGGGACGGGGTACGCAGTATTTT
>once|TRBJ1-1|TRBD1|TRBV4-1
CASSQGTGWTEAFF
TGCGCCAGCAGCCAAGGGACAGGGTGGACTGAAGCTTTCTTT
>-|TRBJ1-2|TRBD1|TRBV5-4
CASSLPGQGAETF
TGTGCCAGCAGCCTACCGGGACAGGGGGCAGAAACCTTC
>-|TRBJ2-3|-|TRBV5-4
CATTDFFVDTQYF
TGTGCCACCACGGACTTTTTTGTAGATACGCAGTATTTT
>-|TRBJ2-7|TRBD2|TRBV19
CASSASGAYEQYF
TGTGCCAGTAGTGCTAGCGGAGCCTACGAGCAGTACTTC
>-|TRBJ1-1|-|TRBV5-6
CASSPSRGRNTEAFF
TGTGCCAGCAGCCCATCGCGGGGGAGGAACACTGAAGCTTTCTTT
>-|TRBJ1-1|-|TRBV7-6
CASSFRENTEAFF
TGTGCCAGCAGTTTCAGGGAGAACACTGAAGCTTTCTTT